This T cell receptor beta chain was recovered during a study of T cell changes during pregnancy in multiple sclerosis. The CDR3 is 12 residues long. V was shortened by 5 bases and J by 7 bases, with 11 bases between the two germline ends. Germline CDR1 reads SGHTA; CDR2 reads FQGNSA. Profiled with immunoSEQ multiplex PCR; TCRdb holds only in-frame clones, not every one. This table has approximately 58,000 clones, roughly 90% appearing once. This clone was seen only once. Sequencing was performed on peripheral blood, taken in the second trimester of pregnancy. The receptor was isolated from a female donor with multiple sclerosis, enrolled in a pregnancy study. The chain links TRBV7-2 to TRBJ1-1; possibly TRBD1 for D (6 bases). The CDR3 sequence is CASSRGYGEAFF. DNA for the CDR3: TGTGCCAGCAGCAGGGGGTATGGTGAAGCTTTCTTT. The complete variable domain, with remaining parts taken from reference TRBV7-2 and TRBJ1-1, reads GAGVSQSPSNKVTEKGKDVELRCDPISGHTALYWYRQSLGQGLEFLIYFQGNSAPDKSGLPSDRFSAERTGGSVSTLTIQRTQQEDSAVYLCASSRGYGEAFFGQGTRLTVV.